A selection of T cell receptor beta chains follows, all from one sample in a study of T cell responses to AZD1222 COVID-19 vaccine. TCRdb keeps only in-frame clones here, not all; method: immunoSEQ multiplex PCR. Of 120,000 or so clones listed, 90% were seen once; the top ten hold around 4.5%. The sample consisted of peripheral blood, taken on day 0 of MenACWY control vaccination. The receptors here all came from an adult in good health. CDR3s include the opening cysteine and the closing phenylalanine or tryptophan. Each record gives: clone size, V gene, J gene, CDR3 protein. Expanded clones are given a class, and other clones once, few, many or no size at all.

>NA|TRBV10-1|TRBJ1-1
CASSAGTMNTEAFF
>NA|TRBV20-1|TRBJ2-3
CSASRVSFTDTQYF
>NA|TRBV7-8|TRBJ1-5
CASSFYNSNQPQHF
>NA|TRBV4-1|TRBJ2-1
CASSQATTVNEQFF
>NA|TRBV3-1/TRBV3-2|TRBJ2-5
CASSQEVGIQETQYF
>NA|TRBV28|TRBJ1-1
CASSSLDSSRGTEAFF
>NA|TRBV27|TRBJ2-7
CASSLSGHPSYEQYF
>NA|TRBV7-2|TRBJ2-7
CASSSPGLAGAFSYEQYF
>NA|TRBV30|TRBJ2-3
CAWSASLDRDTQYF
>NA|TRBV15|TRBJ1-1
CATSSQGIMGAFF
>NA|TRBV2|TRBJ1-2
CASSKGTGSNYGYTF
>NA|TRBV11-2|TRBJ2-3
CASSLDGAGTDTQYF
>once|TRBV2|TRBJ1-4
CASSAQTPMPGRLGSANEKLFF
>NA|TRBV30|TRBJ2-2
CAWSDPFMGDYGELFF
>once|TRBV5-1|TRBJ2-1
CASSLGPEVGNEQFF
>NA|TRBV15|TRBJ2-2
CATSRSAGRELFF
>NA|TRBV29-1|TRBJ2-7
CSGRTGGSYEQYF
>NA|TRBV28|TRBJ1-2
CASSNKYYGYTF
>NA|TRBV7-3|TRBJ2-1
CASSLATSGLSNEQFF
>NA|TRBV14|TRBJ2-5
CASSTLLESGETQYF
>NA|TRBV5-6|TRBJ2-7
CASSLPGPTTYEQYF
>once|TRBV11-2|TRBJ2-2
CASSSQSGTGELFF
>NA|TRBV7-9|TRBJ1-1
CASSSSGTEAFF
>NA|TRBV28|TRBJ2-1
CASSLTAGGRINEQFF
>NA|TRBV5-6|TRBJ2-1
CASSLGTSGSSRFSEQFF
>NA|TRBV29-1|TRBJ2-1
CSGTRARYNEQFF
>NA|TRBV7-2|TRBJ2-1
CASSFGRDNEQFF
>once|TRBV7-2|TRBJ1-5
CASSLSGGAQPQHF
>few|TRBV4-1|TRBJ2-2
CASSQVGARTGELFF
>NA|TRBV9|TRBJ2-7
CASSVDKQGTSYEQYF
>NA|TRBV28|TRBJ1-3
CASSLWEPRSGNTIYF
>NA|TRBV10-2|TRBJ2-2
CATPGPNTGELFF
>NA|TRBV29-1|TRBJ2-7
CSVETIPGLLPSYEQYF
>NA|TRBV6-5|TRBJ2-7
CASSYGTGVLGEQYF
>NA|TRBV6-5|TRBJ1-5
CASRAGTGFQPQHF
>NA|TRBV20-1|TRBJ2-3
CSASALAESTDTQYF
>NA|TRBV5-6|TRBJ2-7
CASSWDGYEQYF
>NA|TRBV5-6|TRBJ2-3
CASSSRTGWGTQYF
>NA|TRBV19|TRBJ2-3
CASSIWDGPDTQYF
>NA|TRBV7-9|TRBJ2-1
CASSLWTGSSYNEQFF
>NA|TRBV11-2|TRBJ1-1
CASSLDGGMNTEAFF
>NA|TRBV29-1|TRBJ1-5
CSVETGNSNQPQHF
>NA|TRBV7-9|TRBJ2-4
CASSSRGWENIQYF
>NA|TRBV28|TRBJ1-5
CASRSGTGSNQPQHF
>NA|TRBV6-1|TRBJ2-3
CASSETWHTDTQYF
>NA|TRBV19|TRBJ1-1
CASRAGTEAFF
>NA|TRBV9|TRBJ1-2
CASSVSSGGLYGYTF
>NA|TRBV7-9|TRBJ2-7
CASSLSSETARSGVREQYF
>NA|TRBV29-1|TRBJ2-1
CSERDGHSYNEQFF
>few|TRBV5-1|TRBJ2-1
CASSFRAVSEQFF
>NA|TRBV2|TRBJ2-2
CASRGDRGPGELFF
>NA|TRBV6-5|TRBJ2-2
CASTVSLTGELFF
>once|TRBV7-2|TRBJ2-3
CASSPQGLPDTQYF
>NA|TRBV28|TRBJ1-3
CASSLNRGYSGNTIYF
>NA|TRBV13|TRBJ1-2
CASSFLQEPLDGYTF
>NA|TRBV28|TRBJ1-3
CASSLSRPGGNTIYF
>NA|TRBV4-3|TRBJ2-5
CASSQGVTGGQETQYF